This entry is about one T cell receptor beta chain. The antigen is unknown. All TRB cDNA libraries came from 5' RACE performed with UMI labels. TCRdb reanalyzed the 5' RACE reads, giving one entry per CDR3 protein sequence and no DNA. The table lists 130,000 or so distinct CDR3 sequences. The data were obtained in a study of CXCR3-negative and CXCR3-positive naive CD8 T cells. CD45RO-CCR7+CD27+CD95- defined naive CD8+ T cells. Study findings and constraints: Diversity in memory CD8+ cells fell much lower than the comparably high levels seen in both naive subsets. TRB CDR3s of CXCR3-positive naive cells were more hydrophobic than those of CXCR3-negative naive cells. TCR strength was inferred from TRB CDR3 properties, while surface CD5 was comparable between naive subsets.

This receptor was taken from a human donor in good health. Some clones in this sample may be carry-over from other donors' samples. Sequencing was carried out using naive CXCR3+ CD8+ T cells from blood. Indicated subset: CD45RO-CCR7+CD27+CD95- naive CD8+ T cells expressing CXCR3 (TNR3+).

The CDR3 loop is CASSFGGKSNQPQHF. The chain joins TRBV12-3 or TRBV12-4 to TRBJ1-5; TCRdb names TRBD1, which stays unverified in the absence of DNA. The CDR3 contains 15 residues.